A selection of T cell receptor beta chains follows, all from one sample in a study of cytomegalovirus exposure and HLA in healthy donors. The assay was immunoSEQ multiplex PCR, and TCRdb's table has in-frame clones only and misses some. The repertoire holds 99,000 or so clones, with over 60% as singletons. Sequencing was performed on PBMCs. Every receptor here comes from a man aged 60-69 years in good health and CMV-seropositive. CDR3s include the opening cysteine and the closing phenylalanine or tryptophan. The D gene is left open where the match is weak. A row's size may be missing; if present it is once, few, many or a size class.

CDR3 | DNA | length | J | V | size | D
CASSPSGAREDYGYTF | TGTGCCAGCAGCCCATCGGGAGCCAGGGAGGACTATGGCTACACCTTC | 16 | TRBJ1-2 | TRBV28 | . | .
CASSLGGALGYTF | TGTGCCAGCAGCTTGGGGGGGGCGCTTGGCTACACCTTC | 13 | TRBJ1-2 | TRBV7-9 | . | .
CASTPQMNTEAFF | TGTGCCAGCACCCCACAGATGAACACTGAAGCTTTCTTT | 13 | TRBJ1-1 | TRBV9 | . | .
CASSSGMNTEAFF | TGTGCCAGCAGCTCAGGGATGAACACTGAAGCTTTCTTT | 13 | TRBJ1-1 | TRBV5-4 | . | .
CASSPDRAHYGYTF | TGTGCCAGTAGTCCGGACAGGGCCCACTATGGCTACACCTTC | 14 | TRBJ1-2 | TRBV19 | . | TRBD1
CASLSRGPPYEQYF | TGTGCCAGCCTTTCGCGGGGGCCTCCCTACGAGCAGTACTTC | 14 | TRBJ2-7 | TRBV6-1 | . | .
CASSLQGTEAFF | TGCGCCAGCAGCTTGCAGGGGACTGAAGCTTTCTTT | 12 | TRBJ1-1 | TRBV5-1 | few | .
CASSNRENYGYTF | TGTGCCAGCAGTAACAGGGAGAACTATGGCTACACCTTC | 13 | TRBJ1-2 | TRBV28 | . | .
CASSKVWQNLEAFF | TGTGCCAGCAGCAAAGTATGGCAGAACCTTGAAGCTTTCTTT | 14 | TRBJ1-1 | TRBV21-1 | . | .
CASSVGTDFSPQHF | TGTGCCAGCAGCGTGGGGACAGACTTCTCGCCCCAGCATTTT | 14 | TRBJ1-5 | TRBV9 | . | TRBD1
CASSHWGADGELFF | TGTGCCAGCAGCCATTGGGGCGCGGACGGGGAGCTGTTTTTT | 14 | TRBJ2-2 | TRBV5-6 | . | .